The sequence of this T cell receptor (beta chain) was determined in a study of blood T cell repertoires in COVID-19. Looking at the study overall: Sources were T cells, B-cell-depleted T cells, or PBMCs; the material itself was cDNA or gDNA.

Sequencing was performed with immunoSEQ multiplex PCR; in TCRdb, only in-frame clones are kept and a portion is missing. The sample consists of fewer than 60,000 clones, 75% to 85% of them appearing once. The Seattle site enrolled patients during active infection and followed them longitudinally. Losses at the gene ends were 3 bases for V and 4 bases for J; bases not matched to a gene: 5. Germline loops: CDR1 SGHRS, CDR2 YFSETQ. CDR3 length: 14 amino acids. The sequence derives from a man aged 55 to 70 with COVID-19, enrolled during active disease. The rearrangement links TRBV5-1 to TRBJ1-1; 8 bases line up with TRBD1. The specimen was peripheral blood. DNA of the CDR3: TGCGCCAGCAGCTCCGAGGACAGGGCCACTGAAGCTTTCTTT. It yields the protein CASSSEDRATEAFF.